This T cell receptor (beta chain) was identified in a study of blood T cell repertoires in COVID-19. On the study more broadly: Some COVID-19 samples were acute and others convalescent; all came from the United States, Italy and Spain. T cells, B-cell-depleted T cells, or PBMCs supplied cDNA or gDNA.

This CDR3 is 15 amino acids long. Germline values: CDR1 SNHLY, CDR2 FYNNEI. The V and J ends lost 5 bases and 0 bases respectively, with 11 bases between them. Original analysis: Scientists estimated how many nucleated cells there were by amplifying reference gene primers. Libraries were prepared by immunoSEQ multiplex PCR; TCRdb keeps only in-frame clonotypes and omits some of them. For V, J and clone size, that table is used; D and trimming come from the DNA. The table records around 99,000 clones, 79% of them present only once. The chain employs TRBV2 and TRBJ2-1; no reliable D call. Source material: peripheral blood. The receptor was derived from a woman older than 75 with active or convalescent COVID-19. The CDR3 loop reads CASSLAPSSYNEQFF. The CDR3 DNA reads TGTGCCAGCAGTTTAGCACCGAGCTCCTACAATGAGCAGTTCTTC. Together with reference TRBV2 and TRBJ2-1, the CDR3 gives the full variable domain: EPEVTQTPSHQVTQMGQEVILRCVPISNHLYFYWYRQILGQKVEFLVSFYNNEISEKSEIFDDQFSVERPDGSNFTLKIRSTKLEDSAMYFCASSLAPSSYNEQFFGPGTRLTVL.